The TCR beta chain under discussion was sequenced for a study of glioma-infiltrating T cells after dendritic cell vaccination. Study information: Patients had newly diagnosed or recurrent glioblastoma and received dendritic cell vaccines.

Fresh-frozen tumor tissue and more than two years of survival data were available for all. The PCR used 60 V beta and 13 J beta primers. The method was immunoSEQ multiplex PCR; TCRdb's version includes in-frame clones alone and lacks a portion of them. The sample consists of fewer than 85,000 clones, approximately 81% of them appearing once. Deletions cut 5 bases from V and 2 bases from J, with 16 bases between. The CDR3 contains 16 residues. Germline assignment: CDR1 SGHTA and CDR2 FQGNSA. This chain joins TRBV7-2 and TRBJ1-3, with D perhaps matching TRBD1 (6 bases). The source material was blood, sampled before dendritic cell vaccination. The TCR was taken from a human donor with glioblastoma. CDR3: CASSVTGTVAGNTIYF. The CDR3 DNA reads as TGTGCCAGCAGCGTCACAGGGACGGTTGCTGGAAACACCATATATTTT.